The 19 T cell receptor beta chains presented below share a single source sample, sequenced in a study of beta chain features in type 1 diabetes. Study-level results: The study found moderately but significantly shorter TCRB CDR3s in all four CD4+ subsets of Type 1 diabetes patients.

The antigens of these receptors remain unknown. Every bit of the isolated RNA underwent reverse transcription, so sequencing read expressed TCRB transcripts. Only in-frame clones appear in the TCRdb table, and some are missing; sequencing was by immunoSEQ multiplex PCR. The data show 300,000 to 450,000 clones, 10% to 15% seen once. Sequences were obtained from naive CD4+ T cells from blood. These receptors originate from a woman aged 18-29 years with type 1 diabetes.

This clone was counted a few times. This chain uses TRBV7-2 with TRBJ2-1, with 7 bases aligning to TRBD2. CDR1 and CDR2 (germline): SGHTA, FQGNSA. The ends lost 5 bases at V and 2 bases at J; junction bases unmatched: 9. The CDR3 totals 16 residues. The CDR3 protein is CASSPLLAATYNEQFF. CDR3 nucleotide sequence: TGTGCCAGCAGCCCTCTCCTAGCGGCCACCTACAATGAGCAGTTCTTC.

The chain has TRBV28 and TRBJ1-2; a possible D gene is TRBD1 (5 bases). Germline assignment: CDR1 MDHEN and CDR2 SYDVKM. This CDR3 is 14 amino acids long. With 2 bases removed from V and 7 bases from J, the gap between germline ends came to 14 bases. In DNA, the CDR3 is TGTGCCAGCAGTTTAGTCTCAGGGCCAGGTGGCTACACCTTC. Amino acids: CASSLVSGPGGYTF.

The chain is built from TRBV6-6 and TRBJ2-1, with D hard to call. The CDR3 is 13 residues long. CDR1 is MNHNY and CDR2 is SVGAGI in the germline V gene (reference sequence). Trimming cost V 2 bases and J 9 bases, with 11 bases left between them. Here the CDR3 DNA reads TGTGCCAGCAGTTACGGAGTGGCAAGTGAGCAGTTCTTC. It encodes CASSYGVASEQFF.

The rearrangement joins TRBV12-5 to TRBJ2-1; D call uncertain. Germline V gene data show CDR1 as LGHNT and CDR2 as FRNRAP. CDR3 size: 13 residues. Trimming removed 2 bases from V and 4 bases from J, with 6 bases in between. CDR3 residues: CASGLSQYNEQFF. The CDR3 DNA reads as TGTGCTAGTGGTTTGTCCCAGTACAATGAGCAGTTCTTC.

This clone appeared a few times. The sample holds other DNA sequences that translate to the same CDR3. The gene calls are TRBV14 and TRBJ2-7, with D unclear. The length of the CDR3 is 12 residues. Germline loops: CDR1 SGHDN, CDR2 FVKESK. V was cut by 1 base and J by 6 bases, with 7 bases left in between. For the CDR3, the DNA is TGTGCCAGCAGCCAAGGCGGCCGCGAGCAGTACTTC. Translated: CASSQGGREQYF.

This chain uses TRBV9 with TRBJ1-2, with no clear D. Trimming left V 4 bases short and J 6 bases short, with 13 bases between. CDR1 and CDR2 from the germline V gene are SGDLS and YYNGEE. This CDR3 contains 13 residues. CDR3 nucleotides: TGTGCCAGCAGCTCGCGCTCGAGGGATGGCTACACCTTC. This sequence encodes CASSSRSRDGYTF.

This clone was detected a few times. V gene TRBV4-3 combines with J gene TRBJ1-2; 7 bases align to TRBD1. The V gene's germline CDR1 is LGHNA and CDR2 YSLEER. V lost 5 bases and J lost 4; bases outside the gene matches: 16. This CDR3 comprises 17 residues. In nucleotides, the CDR3 is TGCGCCAGCAGCAAGGAAACGCAGGGACAGACTACCTATGGCTACACCTTC. The encoded protein is CASSKETQGQTTYGYTF.

The sample holds a few counts of this clone. The CDR3 sequence is CASSSGTGNQPQHF. In DNA, the CDR3 is TGTGCCAGCAGCTCCGGGACAGGCAATCAGCCCCAGCATTTT. The rearrangement links TRBV5-6 to TRBJ1-5; 7 bases are a match to TRBD1. The V and J ends lost 3 bases and 2 bases, in that order; junction bases with no gene match: 2. The germline V gene encodes CDR1 SGHDT and CDR2 YYEEEE. The CDR3 has 14 residues.

The chain recombines TRBV6-5 with TRBJ2-5, with D perhaps TRBD2 (6 bases). CDR3 length equals 15 residues. CDR1 and CDR2 from the germline V gene are MNHEY and SVGAGI. With 4 bases removed from V and 4 bases from J, the gap between germline ends came to 16 bases. The CDR3 nucleotides read TGTGCCAGCAGTTCTCATCGGGGACTTCCAGAGACCCAGTACTTC. Protein sequence: CASSSHRGLPETQYF.

The genes are TRBV4-1 and TRBJ1-2; possible D gene TRBD1, 6 bases. This CDR3 contains 15 residues. V lost 8 bases, J lost 1 base, and 17 bases lay in between. Germline V CDR1 and CDR2: MGHRA, YSYEKL. The CDR3 sequence: CASEGGGPFNYGYTF. The CDR3 bases are TGCGCCAGCGAGGGCGGGGGGCCGTTTAACTATGGCTACACCTTC.

This chain links TRBV7-9 with TRBJ2-5; maybe TRBD1 (6 bases). CDR1 and CDR2 (germline): SEHNR, FQNEAQ (reference sequence). Deletions cut 2 bases from V and 6 bases from J, with 13 bases between. The CDR3 has 14 residues. CDR3 DNA: TGTGCCAGCAGCTTACTCCGAGGGGGACAGACCCAGTACTTC. It specifies CASSLLRGGQTQYF.

This chain connects TRBV9 to TRBJ2-3, with D uncertain. Germline assignment: CDR1 SGDLS and CDR2 YYNGEE. CDR3 length: 12 amino acids. Trimming took off 3 bases at V and 6 bases at J, with 8 bases between the two ends. This CDR3 is CASSAYADTQYF. As DNA, the CDR3 is TGTGCCAGCAGCGCCTACGCGGATACGCAGTATTTT.

The chain employs TRBV11-2 and TRBJ2-4; D gene unclear. Germline values: CDR1 SGHAT, CDR2 FQNNGV. Trimming pared 3 bases from V and 1 base from J, leaving 10 bases between. This CDR3 has 15 amino acids. CDR3 sequence (DNA): TGTGCCAGCAGCTTTTCTAGTACGGCCAAAAACATTCAGTACTTC. It yields the protein CASSFSSTAKNIQYF.

Only a few counts were recorded for this clone. The chain has TRBV14 and TRBJ2-1; 9 bases match TRBD1. The CDR3 spans 15 residues. V lost 4 bases to trimming and J lost 3 bases; unmatched junction nucleotides: 4. Germline V gene lookup returns CDR1 SGHDN and CDR2 FVKESK. CDR3 nucleotide sequence: TGTGCCAGCAGCCGACAGGGGGGCGACTACAATGAGCAGTTCTTC. Translation gives CASSRQGGDYNEQFF.

Concerning this clone: Distinct nucleotide sequences in the sample also encode this CDR3. This chain joins TRBV28 and TRBJ2-3, with a weak D call TRBD1 (5 bases). Looked up from germline, CDR1 is MDHEN and CDR2 is SYDVKM. The CDR3 contains 11 residues. The V and J ends lost 3 bases and 7 bases respectively, with 5 bases between them. CDR3 coding DNA: TGTGCCAGCAGTTTGGGGCATACGCAGTATTTT. Protein product: CASSLGHTQYF.

This clone was recorded a few times. V is TRBV28 and J is TRBJ2-7; 9 bases agree with TRBD1. V shed 6 bases and J 6 bases; nucleotides not matched to a gene: 6. CDR1 and CDR2 from the germline V gene are MDHEN and SYDVKM. This CDR3 region has 13 residues. The CDR3 nucleotides read TGTGCCAGCAGCGCATGGACAGGGGTCGAGCAGTACTTC. Translation: CASSAWTGVEQYF.

Only a few counts were recorded for this clone. The V gene is TRBV7-2, the J gene TRBJ2-7; 9 bases map to TRBD2. Trimming cost V 5 bases and J 3 bases; bases outside gene matches: 5. The CDR3 totals 14 residues. Germline V gene lookup returns CDR1 SGHTA and CDR2 FQGNSA. The DNA for the CDR3 is TGTGCCAGCAGCACTAGCGGGCCTCGCTACGAGCAGTACTTC. It specifies CASSTSGPRYEQYF.

The J gene is TRBJ2-1, the V gene TRBV27; D perhaps matches TRBD1 (6 bases). The germline V gene encodes CDR1 MNHEY and CDR2 SMNVEV (reference sequence). This CDR3 contains 15 residues. Trimming shortened V by 10 bases and J by 4 bases, and 20 bases separated the two germline ends. DNA of the CDR3: TGTGCCACCACACCGGGACACCTACGTTACAATGAGCAGTTCTTC. This encodes CATTPGHLRYNEQFF.

This clone was seen a handful of times. The genes are TRBV6-5 and TRBJ1-2; maybe TRBD1 (6 bases). CDR3 length: 13 amino acids. From germline, CDR1 is MNHEY and CDR2 SVGAGI. V was clipped by 5 bases and J by 2 bases, with 9 bases between them. CDR3 bases: TGTGCCAGCAGTACCCAGGGGAACTATGGCTACACCTTC. Translating gives CASSTQGNYGYTF.